This is a list of T cell receptor beta chains from one sample in a study of cytomegalovirus exposure and HLA in healthy donors. TCRdb keeps only in-frame clones here, not all; method: immunoSEQ multiplex PCR. The sample has around 120,000 clones, roughly 80% seen once. Sequencing used PBMCs. All receptors come from a man in his fifties or sixties in good health and CMV-seropositive. Both conserved end residues are part of each CDR3. Fields, in order: clone size, V gene, J gene, D gene, CDR3 DNA, CDR3 protein. The D gene is left open where the match is weak. Rows give clone size only sometimes, using once, few, many, or a class for an expanded clone.

clone_size: -
v_call: TRBV4-1
j_call: TRBJ2-5
d_call: -
cdr3_nt: TGCGCCAGCAGCCAAGAATCTCTCCCGGGGGAGACCCAGTACTTC
cdr3_aa: CASSQESLPGETQYF

clone_size: -
v_call: TRBV18
j_call: TRBJ1-4
d_call: -
cdr3_nt: TGTGCCAGCTCACCACCGACAGTTTCTAATGAAAAACTGTTTTTT
cdr3_aa: CASSPPTVSNEKLFF

clone_size: once
v_call: TRBV15
j_call: TRBJ2-1
d_call: -
cdr3_nt: TGTGCCACCAGCAGAGACAGGCCGGAAAATGAGCAGTTCTTC
cdr3_aa: CATSRDRPENEQFF

clone_size: -
v_call: TRBV5-1
j_call: TRBJ2-2
d_call: -
cdr3_nt: TGCGCCAGCAGCTTGTGGGGCGGGGCGAACACCGGGGAGCTGTTTTTT
cdr3_aa: CASSLWGGANTGELFF

clone_size: -
v_call: TRBV7-9
j_call: TRBJ2-5
d_call: TRBD1
cdr3_nt: TGTGCCAGCAAGACAGGGCAAGAGACCCAGTACTTC
cdr3_aa: CASKTGQETQYF

clone_size: -
v_call: TRBV7-2
j_call: TRBJ1-6
d_call: -
cdr3_nt: TGTGCCAGCCTCAACGCGATGGGGAGCTCCTATAATTCACCCCTCCACTTT
cdr3_aa: CASLNAMGSSYNSPLHF

clone_size: -
v_call: TRBV27
j_call: TRBJ2-7
d_call: TRBD2
cdr3_nt: TGTGCCAGCAGCCGGACCGGGACTATCTCCTACGAGCAGTACTTC
cdr3_aa: CASSRTGTISYEQYF

clone_size: -
v_call: TRBV29-1
j_call: TRBJ1-3
d_call: -
cdr3_nt: TGCAGCGGACAGAGCTCTGGAAACACCATATATTTT
cdr3_aa: CSGQSSGNTIYF

clone_size: -
v_call: TRBV5-4
j_call: TRBJ1-2
d_call: -
cdr3_nt: TGTGCCAGCAGCTCCAGTCTCTATGGCTACACCTTC
cdr3_aa: CASSSSLYGYTF

clone_size: few
v_call: TRBV27
j_call: TRBJ2-2
d_call: TRBD1
cdr3_nt: TGTGCCAGCAGTTTCCGGACAGGGGCCGGGGAGCTGTTTTTT
cdr3_aa: CASSFRTGAGELFF